These 14 T cell receptor beta chains were all obtained from the same sample, sequenced in a study of blood T cell repertoires in COVID-19. Profiled with immunoSEQ multiplex PCR; TCRdb holds only in-frame clones, not every one. The sample has about 320,000 clones; roughly 86% are singletons. Sequencing used peripheral blood. The receptors derive from a woman in her 50s with acute or convalescent COVID-19.

This chain links TRBV28 with TRBJ2-7; perhaps TRBD2 as D (5 bases). Trimming pared 6 bases from V and 7 bases from J, leaving 19 bases between. Germline V lookup: CDR1 MDHEN, CDR2 SYDVKM. The length of the CDR3 is 14 residues. The CDR3 sequence: CASSLSGNLEEQYF. The CDR3, as DNA: TGTGCCAGCAGCCTCTCGGGAAACCTGGAGGAGCAGTACTTC.

The genes are TRBV4-3 and TRBJ1-4; 11 nucleotides line up with TRBD1. The germline V gene encodes CDR1 LGHNA and CDR2 YSLEER. The CDR3 is made up of 17 amino acids. Trimming cost V 6 bases and J 0 bases; bases outside gene matches: 6. CDR3 nucleotide sequence: TGCGCCAGCAGACCCGGGACAGGGGGTCCAACTAATGAAAAACTGTTTTTT. Translating it yields CASRPGTGGPTNEKLFF.

This clone came up once. The rearrangement uses TRBV4-2 and TRBJ2-7, with 11 nucleotides matching TRBD2. The CDR3 covers 16 residues. V shed 0 bases and J 4 bases; nucleotides not matched to a gene: 5. Germline-derived CDR1 and CDR2 are LGHNA and YNFKEQ. This CDR3 is CASSQDGVAGGYEQYF. CDR3 nucleotides: TGTGCCAGCAGCCAAGATGGAGTAGCGGGAGGGTACGAGCAGTACTTC.

The rearrangement links TRBV5-1 to TRBJ1-1; D not certain. V lost 0 bases and J 4 bases, leaving 10 bases between the germline ends. Looked up from germline, CDR1 is SGHRS and CDR2 is YFSETQ. The length of the CDR3 is 14 residues. CDR3 protein: CASSLGYFGTEAFF. CDR3 coding DNA: TGCGCCAGCAGCTTGGGTTACTTCGGCACTGAAGCTTTCTTT. The full variable domain, rest sourced from reference TRBV5-1 and TRBJ1-1, is KAGVTQTPRYLIKTRGQQVTLSCSPISGHRSVSWYQQTPGQGLQFLFEYFSETQRNKGNFPGRFSGRQFSNSRSEMNVSTLELGDSALYLCASSLGYFGTEAFFGQGTRLTVV.

This rearrangement joins TRBV20-1 to TRBJ1-1; 7 bases align to TRBD1. The CDR3 is 11 residues long. J lost 7 bases, V lost 8 bases, and 7 bases had no gene match. Per the germline V gene, CDR1 is DFQATT and CDR2 is SNEGSKA (reference sequence). CDR3 region: CSPRQGGEAFF. In nucleotides, the CDR3 is TGCAGTCCTCGACAGGGAGGTGAAGCTTTCTTT.

The chain recombines TRBV21-1 with TRBJ1-2. TRBV21-1 is classified as a pseudogene. CDR3 length: 17 residues. DNA for the CDR3: TGTGCCAGCAGCAAAGAGGCAAATCGGCAGCGCCGCAGTGGCTACACCTTC. Residues: CASSKEANRQRRSGYTF.

This clone has only a few counts. The V call is TRBV5-6, the J call TRBJ1-6; D perhaps matches TRBD1 (5 bases). This CDR3 comprises 15 residues. Germline V gives CDR1 SGHDT, CDR2 YYEEEE. Deletions cut 5 bases from V and 7 bases from J, with 16 bases between. The CDR3 protein is CASSSVSTGNSPLHF. The DNA of the CDR3 is TGTGCCAGCAGTTCCGTTAGCACAGGCAATTCACCCCTCCACTTT.

The chain has TRBV27 and TRBJ1-4; 11 bases are a match to TRBD1. The CDR3 consists of 13 residues. V trimming: 8 bases; J trimming: 8 bases; junction bases outside the gene matches: 4. Germline V gene data show CDR1 as MNHEY and CDR2 as SMNVEV (reference sequence). The CDR3 here is CASAGTGGEKLFF. The CDR3 region has the DNA TGTGCCAGCGCCGGGACAGGGGGGGAAAAACTGTTTTTT.

The V and J genes are TRBV15 and TRBJ2-2; D might be TRBD2 (5 bases). Germline V gene data show CDR1 as LNHNV and CDR2 as YYDKDF (reference sequence). Trimming shortened V by 0 bases and J by 0 bases, and 5 bases separated the two germline ends. The CDR3 covers 15 residues. The CDR3: CATSREDSNTGELFF. DNA of the CDR3: TGTGCCACCAGCAGAGAGGACTCGAACACCGGGGAGCTGTTTTTT.

This clone was seen a few times. The chain employs TRBV7-2 and TRBJ1-5; TRBD1 aligns across 7 bases. After removal of 5 bases from V and 6 bases from J, the junction contained 4 bases not matched to a gene. The CDR3 has 13 amino acids. The germline CDR1 and CDR2 sequences are SGHTA and FQGNSA. CDR3 residues: CASSANRGQPQHF. DNA of the CDR3: TGTGCCAGCAGCGCTAACAGGGGTCAGCCCCAGCATTTT.

The genes are TRBV7-9 and TRBJ1-1; D not resolved. Per the germline V gene, CDR1 is SEHNR and CDR2 is FQNEAQ (reference sequence). The CDR3 spans 15 residues. Trimming shortened V by 0 bases and J by 1 base, and 9 bases separated the two germline ends. The CDR3 nucleotides are TGTGCCAGCAGCTTAGCGGCGGCAGCGAACACTGAAGCTTTCTTT. It is translated as CASSLAAAANTEAFF.

With regard to this clone: The same CDR3 arises from other DNA sequences in this sample as well. The chain is built from TRBV9 and TRBJ2-4, with 11 nucleotides matching TRBD2. Germline V gene sequence: CDR1 SGDLS, CDR2 YYNGEE. After removal of 0 bases from V and 5 bases from J, the junction contained 4 bases not matched to a gene. The CDR3 runs to 16 residues. The CDR3 nucleotides are TGTGCCAGCAGCGTAGGTCTAGCGGGAGGAGAAAACATTCAGTACTTC. As protein: CASSVGLAGGENIQYF.

This CDR3 is CASSSNGANTEAFF. Here the CDR3 DNA reads TGTGCCAGCAGCTCAAACGGTGCGAACACTGAAGCTTTCTTT. The rearrangement uses TRBV5-4 and TRBJ1-1; no definite D call. The ends were cut back, 3 bases at V and 1 base at J, with 10 bases in the middle. This CDR3 has 14 amino acids. The germline V gene encodes CDR1 SGHNT and CDR2 YYREEE (reference sequence).

DNA for the CDR3: TGTGCCAGCAGTCAACGAGGACAGTCCCACGAGCAGTACTTC. Its translation is CASSQRGQSHEQYF. The rearrangement uses TRBV5-4 and TRBJ2-7, with D maybe TRBD1 (6 bases). The V gene's germline CDR1 is SGHNT and CDR2 YYREEE (reference sequence). This CDR3 spans 14 amino acids. V was cut by 5 bases and J by 5 bases, with 17 bases left in between.